Listed here are 3 T cell receptor beta chains from one sample, sequenced in a study of CD8+ T cells in alopecia areata. Reverse transcription of extracted RNA yielded cDNA, which provided the sequencing template. Profiled with immunoSEQ multiplex PCR; TCRdb holds only in-frame clones, not every one. The repertoire includes roughly 220,000 clones, 66% of them detected once, and around 1.2% sits in the top ten. Treatment noted: oral pan-JAK inhibitor, 5-10 mg twice daily. The starting material was CD4+ T cells sorted from blood, obtained between weeks 43 and 45, from a patient treated with tofacitinib. The receptors shown here come from a human donor with alopecia areata.

The rearrangement links TRBV7-2 to TRBJ1-6; D remains ambiguous. Trimming cost V 3 bases and J 9 bases, with 18 bases left between them. There are 16 residues in the CDR3. Germline V CDR1 and CDR2: SGHTA, FQGNSA. In nucleotides, the CDR3 is TGTGCCAGCAGCTTTGGTTCAGGCCGGGCGATTTCACCCCTCCACTTT. Translated: CASSFGSGRAISPLHF.

The CDR3 nucleotides read TGCGCCAGCAGCTCGACCGGGACAGAACAGCAGTACTTC. Protein: CASSSTGTEQQYF. The rearrangement links TRBV5-1 to TRBJ2-7; 7 bases map to TRBD1. Germline V gene lookup returns CDR1 SGHRS and CDR2 YFSETQ. After removal of 3 bases from V and 8 bases from J, the junction contained 8 bases not matched to a gene. This CDR3 is 13 amino acids long.

The V and J genes are TRBV5-6 and TRBJ2-2; D gene uncertain. The CDR3 is made up of 15 amino acids. V was cut by 0 bases and J by 2 bases, with 8 bases left in between. Per the germline V gene, CDR1 is SGHDT and CDR2 is YYEEEE. CDR3 DNA: TGTGCCAGCAGCTTGGAGCCGAGTAACACCGGGGAGCTGTTTTTT. Translated: CASSLEPSNTGELFF.